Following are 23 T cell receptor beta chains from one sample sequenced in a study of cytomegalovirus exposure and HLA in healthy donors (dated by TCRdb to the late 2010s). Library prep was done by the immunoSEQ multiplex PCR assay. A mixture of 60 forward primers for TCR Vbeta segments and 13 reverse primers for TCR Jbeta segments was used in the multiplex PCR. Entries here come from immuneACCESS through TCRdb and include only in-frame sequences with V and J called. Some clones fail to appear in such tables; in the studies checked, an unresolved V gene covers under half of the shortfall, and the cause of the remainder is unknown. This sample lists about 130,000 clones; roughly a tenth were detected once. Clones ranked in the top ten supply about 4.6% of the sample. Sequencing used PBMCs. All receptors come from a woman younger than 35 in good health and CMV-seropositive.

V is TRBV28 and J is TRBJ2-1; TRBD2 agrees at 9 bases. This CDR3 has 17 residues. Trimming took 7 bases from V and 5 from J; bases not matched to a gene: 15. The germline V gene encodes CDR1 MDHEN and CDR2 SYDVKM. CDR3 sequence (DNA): TGTGCCAGCAATTCATTCCCCAGCGGGAGGAGACACAATGAGCAGTTCTTC. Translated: CASNSFPSGRRHNEQFF.

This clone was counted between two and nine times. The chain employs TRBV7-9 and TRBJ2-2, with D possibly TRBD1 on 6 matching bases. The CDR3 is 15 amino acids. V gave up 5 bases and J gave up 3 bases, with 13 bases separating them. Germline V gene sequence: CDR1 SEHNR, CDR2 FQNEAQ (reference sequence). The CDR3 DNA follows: TGTGCCAGCAGCGATTATAACAGGGACACCGGGGAGCTGTTTTTT. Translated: CASSDYNRDTGELFF.

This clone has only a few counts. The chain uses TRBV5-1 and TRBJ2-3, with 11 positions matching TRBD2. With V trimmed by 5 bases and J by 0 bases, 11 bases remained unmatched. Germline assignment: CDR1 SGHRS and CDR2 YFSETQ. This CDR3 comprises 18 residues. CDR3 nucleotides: TGCGCCAGCAGTTCGGGACTAGCGGCGTTTACTAGCACAGATACGCAGTATTTT. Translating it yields CASSSGLAAFTSTDTQYF.

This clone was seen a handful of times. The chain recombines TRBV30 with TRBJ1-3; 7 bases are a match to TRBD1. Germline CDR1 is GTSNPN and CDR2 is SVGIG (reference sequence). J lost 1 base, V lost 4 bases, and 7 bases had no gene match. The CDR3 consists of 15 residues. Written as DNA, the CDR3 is TGTGCCTGGAAAGGGGGCCTCTCGTCTGGAAACACCATATATTTT. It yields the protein CAWKGGLSSGNTIYF.

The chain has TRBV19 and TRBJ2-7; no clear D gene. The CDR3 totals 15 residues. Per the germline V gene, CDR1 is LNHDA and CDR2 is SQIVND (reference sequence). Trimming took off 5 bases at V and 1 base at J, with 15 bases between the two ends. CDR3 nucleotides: TGTGCCAGTAGTGTTACGACAAGTGGTTCCTACGAGCAGTACTTC. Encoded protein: CASSVTTSGSYEQYF. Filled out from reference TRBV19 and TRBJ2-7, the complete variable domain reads DGGITQSPKYLFRKEGQNVTLSCEQNLNHDAMYWYRQDPGQGLRLIYYSQIVNDFQKGDIAEGYSVSREKKESFPLTVTSAQKNPTAFYLCASSVTTSGSYEQYFGPGTRLTVT.

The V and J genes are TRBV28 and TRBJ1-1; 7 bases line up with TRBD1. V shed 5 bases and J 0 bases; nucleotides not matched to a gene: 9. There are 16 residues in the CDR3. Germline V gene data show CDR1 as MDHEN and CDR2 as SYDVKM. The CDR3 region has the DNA TGTGCCAGCAGTGATCTTTGGACAGGACTGAACACTGAAGCTTTCTTT. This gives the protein CASSDLWTGLNTEAFF. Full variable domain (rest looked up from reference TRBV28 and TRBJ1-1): DVKVTQSSRYLVKRTGEKVFLECVQDMDHENMFWYRQDPGLGLRLIYFSYDVKMKEKGDIPEGYSVSREKKERFSLILESASTNQTSMYLCASSDLWTGLNTEAFFGQGTRLTVV.

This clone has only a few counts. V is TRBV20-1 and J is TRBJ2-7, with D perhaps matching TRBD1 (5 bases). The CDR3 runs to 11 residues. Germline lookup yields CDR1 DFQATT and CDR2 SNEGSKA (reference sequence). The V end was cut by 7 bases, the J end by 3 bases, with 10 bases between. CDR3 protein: CSVDSYYEQYF. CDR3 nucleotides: TGCAGTGTCGACAGCTACTACGAGCAGTACTTC.

This CDR3 reads CASSFSQGSAGELFF. The CDR3 DNA is TGTGCCAGCAGCTTTTCACAGGGTTCGGCCGGGGAGCTGTTTTTT. The chain employs TRBV13 and TRBJ2-2; a weak D match, TRBD1 (6 bases). Trimming cost V 3 bases and J 6 bases, with 14 bases left between them. The germline gives CDR1 PRHDT, CDR2 FYEKMQ (reference sequence). The CDR3 is made up of 15 amino acids. Full variable domain (remainder filled in from reference TRBV13 and TRBJ2-2): AAGVIQSPRHLIKEKRETATLKCYPIPRHDTVYWYQQGPGQDPQFLISFYEKMQSDKGSIPDRFSAQQFSDYHSELNMSSLELGDSALYFCASSFSQGSAGELFFGEGSRLTVL.

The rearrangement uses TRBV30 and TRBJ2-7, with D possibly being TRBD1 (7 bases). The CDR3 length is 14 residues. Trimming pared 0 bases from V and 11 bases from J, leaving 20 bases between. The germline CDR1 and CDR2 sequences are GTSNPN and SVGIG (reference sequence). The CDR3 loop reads CAWSVGDRDSQEYF. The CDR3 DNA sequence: TGTGCCTGGAGTGTAGGCGACAGGGACTCCCAGGAGTACTTC.

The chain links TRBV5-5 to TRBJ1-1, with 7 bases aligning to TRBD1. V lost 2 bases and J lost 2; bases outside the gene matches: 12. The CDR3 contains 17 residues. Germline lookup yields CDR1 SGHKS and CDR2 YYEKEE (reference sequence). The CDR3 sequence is CASSFLPPGQPNTEAFF. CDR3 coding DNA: TGTGCCAGCAGCTTTTTACCCCCGGGACAGCCTAACACTGAAGCTTTCTTT.

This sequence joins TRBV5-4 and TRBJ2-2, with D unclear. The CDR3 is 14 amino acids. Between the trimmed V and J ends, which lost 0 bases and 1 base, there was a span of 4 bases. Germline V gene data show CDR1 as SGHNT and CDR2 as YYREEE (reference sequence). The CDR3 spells CASSLGLNTGELFF. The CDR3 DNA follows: TGTGCCAGCAGCTTGGGACTGAACACCGGGGAGCTGTTTTTT.

The CDR3 sequence: CASTLEGDSGGYNEQFF. For the CDR3, the DNA is TGTGCCAGCACCCTCGAAGGGGATAGCGGAGGGTACAATGAGCAGTTCTTC. The chain is built from TRBV27 and TRBJ2-1; D is perhaps TRBD2 (6 bases). There are 17 residues in the CDR3. Trimming took 7 bases from V and 4 from J, leaving 23 bases between them. Germline V lookup: CDR1 MNHEY, CDR2 SMNVEV (reference sequence).

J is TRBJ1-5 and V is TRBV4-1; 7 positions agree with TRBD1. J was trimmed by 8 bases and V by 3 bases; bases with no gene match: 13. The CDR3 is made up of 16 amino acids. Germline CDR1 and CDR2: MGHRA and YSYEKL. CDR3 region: CASSHETGSRKEPQHF. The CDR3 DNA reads TGCGCCAGCAGCCACGAGACAGGGAGTCGAAAAGAGCCCCAGCATTTT.

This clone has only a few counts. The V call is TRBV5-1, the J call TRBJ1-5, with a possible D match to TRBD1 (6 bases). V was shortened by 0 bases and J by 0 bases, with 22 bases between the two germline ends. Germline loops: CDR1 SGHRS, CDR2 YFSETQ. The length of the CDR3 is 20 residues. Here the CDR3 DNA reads TGCGCCAGCAGCTTGGCCGATAAGGCAGGGGTTCGAAATAGCAATCAGCCCCAGCATTTT. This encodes CASSLADKAGVRNSNQPQHF.

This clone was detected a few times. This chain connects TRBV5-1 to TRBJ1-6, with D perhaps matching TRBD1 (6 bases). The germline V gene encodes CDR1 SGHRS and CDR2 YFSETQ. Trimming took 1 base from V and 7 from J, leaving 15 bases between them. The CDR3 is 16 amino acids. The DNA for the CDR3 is TGCGCCAGCAGCTTGAGCGTTAATCAGGGGAATTCACCCCTCCACTTT. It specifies CASSLSVNQGNSPLHF.

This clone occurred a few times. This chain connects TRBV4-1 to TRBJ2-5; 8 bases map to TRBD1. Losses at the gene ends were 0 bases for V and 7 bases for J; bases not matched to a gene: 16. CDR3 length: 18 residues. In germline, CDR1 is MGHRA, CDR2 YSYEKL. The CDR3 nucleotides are TGCGCCAGCAGCCAAGACTCTATTTATGGGACAGGAATAAGGACCCAGTACTTC. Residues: CASSQDSIYGTGIRTQYF.

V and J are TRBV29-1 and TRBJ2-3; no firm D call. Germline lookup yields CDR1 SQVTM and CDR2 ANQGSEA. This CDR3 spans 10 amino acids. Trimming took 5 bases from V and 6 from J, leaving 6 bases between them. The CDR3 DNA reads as TGCAGCGTTAAGCCCGATACGCAGTATTTT. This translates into CSVKPDTQYF.

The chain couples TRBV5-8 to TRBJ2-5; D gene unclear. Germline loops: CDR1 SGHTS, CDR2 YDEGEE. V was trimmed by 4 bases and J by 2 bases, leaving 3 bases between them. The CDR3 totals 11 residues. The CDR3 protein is CASSRQETQYF. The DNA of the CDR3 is TGTGCCAGCAGCCGTCAAGAGACCCAGTACTTC.

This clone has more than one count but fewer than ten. CDR3 protein: CASSLLWLESSYNEQFF. DNA of the CDR3: TGTGCCAGCAGCTTGTTGTGGCTAGAAAGCTCCTACAATGAGCAGTTCTTC. V and J are TRBV5-6 and TRBJ2-1; D ambiguous. V was shortened by 1 base and J by 0 bases, with 14 bases between the two germline ends. The germline V gene has CDR1 SGHDT and CDR2 YYEEEE. CDR3 size: 17 residues. Using reference TRBV5-6 and TRBJ2-1 for the parts outside the CDR3, the full variable domain is DAGVTQSPTHLIKTRGQQVTLRCSPKSGHDTVSWYQQALGQGPQFIFQYYEEEERQRGNFPDRFSGHQFPNYSSELNVNALLLGDSALYLCASSLLWLESSYNEQFFGPGTRLTVL.

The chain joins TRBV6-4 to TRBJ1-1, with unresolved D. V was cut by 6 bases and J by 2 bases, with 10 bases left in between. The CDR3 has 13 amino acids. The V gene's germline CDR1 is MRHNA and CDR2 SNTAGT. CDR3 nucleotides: TGTGCCAGCAGCGCCGGTCCTAACACTGAAGCTTTCTTT. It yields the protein CASSAGPNTEAFF.

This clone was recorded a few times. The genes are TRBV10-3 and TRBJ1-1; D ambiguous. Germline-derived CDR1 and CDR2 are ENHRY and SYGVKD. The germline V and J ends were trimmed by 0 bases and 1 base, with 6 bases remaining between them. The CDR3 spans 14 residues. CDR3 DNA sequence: TGTGCCATCAGTGAGTCGCCAGAGAACACTGAAGCTTTCTTT. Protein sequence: CAISESPENTEAFF.

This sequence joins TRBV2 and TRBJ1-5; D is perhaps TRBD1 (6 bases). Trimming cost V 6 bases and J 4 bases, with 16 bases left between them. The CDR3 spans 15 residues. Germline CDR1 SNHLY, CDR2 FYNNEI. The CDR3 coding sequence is TGTGCCAGCAGGGAAACAGGACAGCAAAATCAGCCCCAGCATTTT. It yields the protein CASRETGQQNQPQHF.

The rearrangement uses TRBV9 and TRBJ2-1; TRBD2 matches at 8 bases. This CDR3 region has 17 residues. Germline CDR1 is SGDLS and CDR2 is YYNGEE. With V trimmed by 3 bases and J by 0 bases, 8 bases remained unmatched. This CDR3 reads CASSARGSGSSYNEQFF. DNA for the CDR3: TGTGCCAGCAGCGCCCGAGGAAGCGGGAGCTCCTACAATGAGCAGTTCTTC.